The T cell receptor beta chain described here comes from a study of vaccination and CD4 T cells after COVID-19 (dated by TCRdb to 2021 to 2024). For the study in its entirety: Convalescent patients had a positive SARS-CoV-2 result on nasal swab PCR, and of these patients, some ten had mild disease and one had severe disease. Six males and four females were included in the convalescent cohort, with two Hispanic individuals, seven Caucasians, two Asians and one multiracial person represented. Participants got two doses of the Pfizer-BioNTech BNT162b2 vaccine (n=8) or two doses of the Moderna mRNA-1273 vaccine (n=2). Post-COVID blood samples from convalescent patients were collected a median of roughly 100 days after diagnosis, with a range of 35 to 161 days. The time from the second vaccine dose to post-vaccine blood sampling had a median of around 72 days and ranged from roughly 13 to 241 days. For stimulating the cultures, overlapping spike peptide pools were used, derived from SARS-CoV-2 as well as from the common cold coronaviruses HCoV-NL63, HCoV-OC43 and HCoV-229E. In control cultures, a CEFX viral epitope pool was used as positive control, an HIV-1 Nef peptide pool was used as negative control, or no peptide was added. The spike-specific CD4+ TCR repertoire was compared before and after mRNA vaccination in about nine COVID-19 convalescent patients and a few infection-naive healthy vaccine recipients. The investigation overall reported the following: Relatively few convalescent patients were included in the study, and early timepoints after natural infection were not analyzed. Among convalescent patients, a median about 86% of the SARS-CoV-2-reactive clones seen after vaccination appeared only after vaccination, which suggests priming specific to the vaccine. In convalescent patients, nearly all vaccine-specific clones (304 of 307) were found to be mono-reactive for SARS-CoV-2 spike rather than cross-reactive with common cold coronaviruses. The median count of SARS-CoV-2-reactive clonotypes went up from about 23 after infection to a few dozen after vaccination, although the change was not significant.

As for this clonotype: It lacks a known antigen. Within one base of it there is no much larger clone, and no base qualities were kept.

V loses 6 bases at its end and J loses 4 bases; junction bases beyond the gene matches: 11. Spanning cysteine to phenylalanine, the CDR3 consists of 15 amino acids. Here the CDR3 DNA is all that survives: 45 bases in frame from base 1. Via the germline V gene, CDR1 is MNHEY and CDR2 SVGEGT. The library relied on PCR. At the Johns Hopkins FTIC core, DNA from the cultured CD4+ T cells underwent TCR sequencing with the Oncomine TCR Beta short-read assay. Genomic DNA was extracted from the cultured CD4+ T cells with the QIAamp micro DNA kit. Oncomine TCR Beta libraries made from cultured CD4+ T cells were pooled using unique dual indexes and sequenced on an Illumina iSeq 100. The authors' pipeline ran thus. Non-productive sequences were filtered out, and CDR3s that did not start with C, did not end with F or W, or were shorter than 7 amino acids were discarded. Antigen-specific clonotypes were identified using the MANAFEST web application through comparison of peptide-stimulated wells with reference and other culture wells. Positive clones required FDR below 0.05, an odds ratio above 5, and productive frequency above 0.1% in at least two of three replicate wells. Clonotypes that were significantly expanded in both SARS-CoV-2 spike wells and at least one common cold coronavirus spike condition were defined as cross-reactive. Similarity between CDR3 sequences was evaluated in R version 3.6.1 using Levenshtein distances (stringdist) and unrooted phylogenetic trees (ape). TCRdb applied fastp at Q25 and MiXCR to the public reads, then kept only in-frame beta chains. Every entry covers one CDR3 protein and lists the most common genes and DNA from its rows. TCRdb's processing, not the study's, gives the V and J calls here. The sample table holds several thousand distinct CDR3 sequences, of which more than 55% were seen once. Around 27% of the sample lies in the top ten.

The sample's treatment or condition label is to be understood as: approximately nine-day PBMC culture with coronavirus spike peptide pools or control peptides (ViraFEST assay). The ViraFEST assay, used in the study, expanded antigen-specific T cells with peptide pools and then identified the expanded clonotypes through TCR sequencing. Positive SARS-CoV-2 PCR tests in the convalescent patients dated from March to December 2020, before Alpha, Beta and Delta variants emerged in the United States. Roughly 2.1 million PBMCs per well were cultured in IMDM with approximately 5.5% human AB serum and approximately 10 IU/ml IL-2, plus 10 ug/ml peptide pools. Half of the culture medium was replaced with fresh IL-2-containing medium on days 3 and 7. After 10 days of culture, CD4+ T cells were isolated by negative selection using the EasySep CD4+ T cell isolation kit. Ficoll-Paque Plus gradient centrifugation was used to isolate PBMCs from whole blood, and the isolated PBMCs were then either used fresh or cryopreserved at -140C. Triplicate wells were generally used for each culture condition.

The source is a human donor who had recovered from COVID-19. The V gene is TRBV6-2 or TRBV6-3 and the J gene is TRBJ2-7; 8 bases in the junction line up with TRBD1. Sample: CD4+ T cells from blood, cultured in vitro. The CDR3 protein: CASRYDRGRWYEQYF. The nucleotide sequence reads TGTGCCAGCAGGTACGACAGGGGTCGGTGGTACGAGCAGTACTTC.